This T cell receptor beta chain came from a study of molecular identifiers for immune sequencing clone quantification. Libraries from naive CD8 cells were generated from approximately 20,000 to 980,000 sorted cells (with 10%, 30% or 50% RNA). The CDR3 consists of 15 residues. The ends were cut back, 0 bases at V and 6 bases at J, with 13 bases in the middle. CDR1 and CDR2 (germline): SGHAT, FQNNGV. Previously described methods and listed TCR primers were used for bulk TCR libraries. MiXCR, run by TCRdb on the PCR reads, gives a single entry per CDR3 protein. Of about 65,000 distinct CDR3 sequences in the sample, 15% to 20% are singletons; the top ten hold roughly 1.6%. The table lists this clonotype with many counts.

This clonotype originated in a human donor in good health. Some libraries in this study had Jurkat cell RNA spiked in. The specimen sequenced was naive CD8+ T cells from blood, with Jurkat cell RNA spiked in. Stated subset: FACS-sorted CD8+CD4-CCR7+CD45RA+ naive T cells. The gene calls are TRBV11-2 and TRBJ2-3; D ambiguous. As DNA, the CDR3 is TGTGCCAGCAGCTTAGAAATTGCGCGCCTGGATACGCAGTATTTT. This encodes CASSLEIARLDTQYF.